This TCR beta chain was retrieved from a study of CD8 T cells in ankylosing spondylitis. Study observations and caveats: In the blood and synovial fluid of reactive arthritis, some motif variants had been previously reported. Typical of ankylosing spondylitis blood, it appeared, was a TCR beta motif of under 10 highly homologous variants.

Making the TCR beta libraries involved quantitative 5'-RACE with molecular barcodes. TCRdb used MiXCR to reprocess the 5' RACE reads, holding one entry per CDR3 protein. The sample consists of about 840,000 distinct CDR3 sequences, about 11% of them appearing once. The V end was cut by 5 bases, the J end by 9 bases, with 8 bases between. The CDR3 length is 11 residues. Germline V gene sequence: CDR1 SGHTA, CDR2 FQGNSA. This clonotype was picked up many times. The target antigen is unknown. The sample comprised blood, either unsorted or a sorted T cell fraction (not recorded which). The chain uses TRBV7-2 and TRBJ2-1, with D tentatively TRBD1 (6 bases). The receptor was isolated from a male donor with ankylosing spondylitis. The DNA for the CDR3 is TGTGCCAGCAGCGCACAGGGTGAGCAGTTCTTC. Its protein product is CASSAQGEQFF.